These 8 T cell receptor beta chains came from one sample sequenced in a study of blood T cell repertoires in COVID-19. Method: immunoSEQ multiplex PCR; TCRdb's copy keeps in-frame clones and lacks some. The data hold 100,000 or so clones, with 87% observed a single time. The material sequenced was peripheral blood. Every receptor here comes from a woman aged 50 to 60 with COVID-19, enrolled during active disease.

V usage is TRBV7-3 and J usage is TRBJ1-4; no clear D gene. The CDR3 loop spans 17 amino acids. In germline, CDR1 is SGHTA, CDR2 FQGTGA. V was pared by 1 base and J by 0 bases, with 12 bases between. The chain's CDR3 is CASSLRGGIATNEKLFF. DNA for the CDR3: TGTGCCAGCAGCTTAAGAGGTGGCATTGCAACTAATGAAAAACTGTTTTTT. Complete variable domain (other parts from reference TRBV7-3 and TRBJ1-4): GAGVSQTPSNKVTEKGKYVELRCDPISGHTALYWYRQSLGQGPEFLIYFQGTGAADDSGLPNDRFFAVRPEGSVSTLKIQRTERGDSAVYLCASSLRGGIATNEKLFFGSGTQLSVL.

This chain joins TRBV13 and TRBJ1-4, with 9 bases aligning to TRBD1. Germline CDR1 and CDR2: PRHDT and FYEKMQ (reference sequence). J gave up 3 bases and V 5 bases, and 7 bases lay outside the gene matches. This CDR3 contains 16 residues. The CDR3 is CASSVGQGQPNEKLFF. The CDR3 coding sequence is TGTGCCAGCAGCGTTGGACAGGGGCAACCTAATGAAAAACTGTTTTTT.

The chain has TRBV9 and TRBJ1-1, with D uncertain. CDR3 length: 14 residues. Germline V gene data show CDR1 as SGDLS and CDR2 as YYNGEE. With 4 bases removed from V and 1 base from J, the gap between germline ends came to 11 bases. DNA of the CDR3: TGTGCCAGCAGCTCAATGGAGGGGAACACTGAAGCTTTCTTT. Translated: CASSSMEGNTEAFF.

The rearrangement links TRBV25-1 to TRBJ1-6; tentative D call: TRBD1 (5 bases). The V end was cut by 7 bases, the J end by 10 bases, with 17 bases between. The CDR3 is 14 amino acids. Germline V gene sequence: CDR1 MGHDK, CDR2 SYGVNS. DNA for the CDR3: TGTGCCAGCACCCCCGGGGGGTTGGTGTCACCCCTCCACTTT. It encodes CASTPGGLVSPLHF.

This sequence joins TRBV4-3 and TRBJ1-6, with D maybe TRBD1 (6 bases). Deletions cut 2 bases from V and 9 bases from J, with 8 bases between. The CDR3 contains 13 residues. Germline V gene sequence: CDR1 LGHNA, CDR2 YSLEER. This chain's CDR3 is CASSQTGFSPLHF. CDR3 DNA sequence: TGCGCCAGCAGCCAAACAGGGTTTTCACCCCTCCACTTT.

This chain links TRBV30 with TRBJ1-5; no reliable D call. Germline assignment: CDR1 GTSNPN and CDR2 SVGIG (reference sequence). Between the trimmed V and J ends, which lost 2 bases and 0 bases, there was a span of 5 bases. This CDR3 is 13 amino acids long. The CDR3 bases are TGTGCCTGGAGTTACAATAGCAATCAGCCCCAGCATTTT. This translates into CAWSYNSNQPQHF. Variable domain in full (rest from reference TRBV30 and TRBJ1-5): SQTIHQWPATLVQPVGSPLSLECTVEGTSNPNLYWYRQAAGRGLQLLFYSVGIGQISSEVPQNLSASRPQDRQFILSSKKLLLSDSGFYLCAWSYNSNQPQHFGDGTRLSIL.

J is TRBJ1-1 and V is TRBV12-3 or TRBV12-4, with D possibly matching TRBD1 (5 bases). The V end lost 3 bases, the J end lost 5 bases, and 10 bases lay between the germline ends. The CDR3 has 13 residues. The CDR3 sequence: CASSFRGGTEAFF. The CDR3 bases are TGTGCCAGCAGTTTCCGGGGGGGGACTGAAGCTTTCTTT.

The chain is built from TRBV11-2 and TRBJ2-5; D possibly corresponds to TRBD1 (5 bases). V was trimmed by 7 bases and J by 5 bases, leaving 8 bases between them. Germline values: CDR1 SGHAT, CDR2 FQNNGV. The CDR3 loop spans 11 amino acids. CDR3 in amino acids: CASTPGETQYF. In DNA form, the CDR3 reads TGTGCCAGCACTCCAGGGGAGACCCAGTACTTC.